The T cell receptor (beta chain) described here comes from a study of cytomegalovirus exposure and HLA in healthy donors. About the research overall: Early released data had around 88 million unique TCRs, all coming from HLA-typed donors.

This clone was recorded only once. What it recognizes is unknown. This PCR relied on a set of 60 Vbeta primers and 13 Jbeta primers. The assay was immunoSEQ multiplex PCR, and TCRdb's table has in-frame clones only and misses some. The table records about 93,000 clones, approximately 83% of them present only once. Study findings and constraints: Sequences of the TCR beta chain were said to predict the HLA-A and HLA-B alleles of most subjects accurately. The study dropped some indistinguishable V segments, TRBV6-2 and TRBV6-3 among them. Researchers counted 164 TCR beta chains as cytomegalovirus-associated.

Germline V lookup: CDR1 SGHRS, CDR2 YFSETQ. The ends lost 2 bases at V and 2 bases at J; junction bases unmatched: 6. The CDR3 totals 16 residues. The rearrangement uses TRBV5-1 and TRBJ2-3; TRBD1 matches at 9 bases. Sequencing was done on a sample of PBMCs. This sequence originates from a man between 45 and 60 years old in good health and CMV-seronegative. DNA for the CDR3: TGCGCCAGCAGCTTTCGGACAGGGGATAACACAGATACGCAGTATTTT. Its translation is CASSFRTGDNTDTQYF.